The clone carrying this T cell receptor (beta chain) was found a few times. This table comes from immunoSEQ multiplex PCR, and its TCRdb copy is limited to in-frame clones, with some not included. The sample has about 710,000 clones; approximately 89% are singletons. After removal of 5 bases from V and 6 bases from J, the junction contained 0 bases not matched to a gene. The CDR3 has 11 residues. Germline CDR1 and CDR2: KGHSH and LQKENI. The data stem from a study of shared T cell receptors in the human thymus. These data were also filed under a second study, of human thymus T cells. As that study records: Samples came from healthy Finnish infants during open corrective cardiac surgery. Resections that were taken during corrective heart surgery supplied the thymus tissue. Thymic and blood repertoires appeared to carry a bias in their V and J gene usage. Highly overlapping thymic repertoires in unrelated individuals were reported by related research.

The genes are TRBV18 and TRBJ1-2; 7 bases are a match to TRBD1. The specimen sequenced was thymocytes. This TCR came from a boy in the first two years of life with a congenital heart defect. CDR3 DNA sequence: TGTGCCAGCTCAGGGACAGATGGCTACACCTTC. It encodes CASSGTDGYTF.